A single sample gave rise to the 27 T cell receptor beta chains below, sequenced in a study of T cell responses to AZD1222 COVID-19 vaccine (dated by TCRdb to the early 2020s). Receptors were amplified or captured by the immunoSEQ multiplex PCR assay. TCRdb took over this immuneACCESS table, retaining in-frame rearrangements with V and J assigned. Such tables are incomplete; in checked studies, under half of the missing clones stem from an unresolved V gene, and the remainder is unexplained. The sample records approximately 130,000 clones, 92% of which are singletons. The biggest ten clones account for about 1.1% of the sample. In light of the paper, this sample's time point label describes: about 28 days (+/-7) after the second vaccine dose. This specimen consisted of peripheral blood, obtained 28 days after the second AZD1222 dose. The receptors shown here come from an adult who received the AZD1222 COVID-19 vaccine.

The chain joins TRBV6-5 to TRBJ1-6, with D perhaps TRBD1 (5 bases). This CDR3 spans 14 amino acids. With 7 bases removed from V and 10 bases from J, the gap between germline ends came to 17 bases. Germline values: CDR1 MNHEY, CDR2 SVGAGI. Here the CDR3 reads CASKRDHQGSPLHF. The CDR3 DNA is TGTGCCAGCAAACGAGACCATCAGGGATCACCCCTCCACTTT.

The chain uses TRBV6-2 or TRBV6-3 and TRBJ2-7, with 9 bases lining up with TRBD1. Germline lookup yields CDR1 MNHEY and CDR2 SVGEGT. The CDR3 loop spans 15 amino acids. After removal of 0 bases from V and 4 bases from J, the junction contained 4 bases not matched to a gene. Here the CDR3 DNA reads TGTGCCAGCAGTTACTCGAAGGACAGGGGTTACGAGCAGTACTTC. Translation: CASSYSKDRGYEQYF.

The sample holds one count of this clone. The chain has TRBV7-3 and TRBJ2-1; 9 nucleotides line up with TRBD2. The CDR3 is 13 amino acids. Per germline, CDR1 SGHTA and CDR2 FQGTGA. Trimming cost V 4 bases and J 7 bases; bases outside gene matches: 2. In DNA form, the CDR3 reads TGTGCCAGCAGCTCCGGACTAGCGAATGAGCAGTTCTTC. The encoded protein is CASSSGLANEQFF.

The V call is TRBV30, the J call TRBJ1-1; no definite D call. In germline, CDR1 is GTSNPN, CDR2 SVGIG (reference sequence). The CDR3 has 10 residues. V was shortened by 4 bases and J by 5 bases, with 5 bases between the two germline ends. CDR3 amino acids: CAWIQTEAFF. In nucleotides, the CDR3 is TGTGCCTGGATCCAGACTGAAGCTTTCTTT.

J is TRBJ1-1 and V is TRBV7-5. TRBV7-5 is given as a pseudogene. The CDR3 runs to 16 residues. The DNA for the CDR3 is TGTGCCAGAAGCTTAGGAGGGATGAGGGTGAACACTGAAGCTTTCTTT. Protein: CARSLGGMRVNTEAFF.

The chain combines TRBV5-4 with TRBJ2-7; D not resolved. V lost 0 bases to trimming and J lost 2 bases, with 3 bases between them. The CDR3 consists of 12 residues. The germline gives CDR1 SGHNT, CDR2 YYREEE (reference sequence). CDR3 nucleotides: TGTGCCAGCAGCTTGGACACCTACGAGCAGTACTTC. Protein sequence: CASSLDTYEQYF.

The chain is built from TRBV21-1 and TRBJ1-1. TRBV21-1 is an annotated pseudogene. The CDR3 totals 12 residues. CDR3 loop: CASTPWNTEAFF. CDR3 bases: TGTGCCAGCACCCCGTGGAACACTGAAGCTTTCTTT.

The V and J genes are TRBV13 and TRBJ2-4; tentatively, D is TRBD1 or TRBD2 (5 bases each). V was pared by 4 bases and J by 0 bases, with 13 bases between. Looked up from germline, CDR1 is PRHDT and CDR2 is FYEKMQ (reference sequence). CDR3 length: 16 residues. CDR3 bases: TGTGCCAGCAGCTCCCGGGACCCCGTAGCCAAAAACATTCAGTACTTC. Its translation: CASSSRDPVAKNIQYF.

This clone was recorded only once. The chain recombines TRBV12-3 or TRBV12-4 with TRBJ1-2; 7 bases line up with TRBD1. CDR3 length equals 13 residues. The V and J ends lost 6 bases and 2 bases, in that order; junction bases with no gene match: 3. CDR3 loop: CASSRQGNYGYTF. The CDR3 DNA is TGTGCCAGCAGCCGACAGGGAAACTATGGCTACACCTTC.

The J gene is TRBJ1-4, the V gene TRBV7-2; TRBD1 agrees at 10 bases. The CDR3 is 14 amino acids. Germline CDR1 SGHTA, CDR2 FQGNSA. The V and J ends lost 6 bases and 6 bases, in that order; junction bases with no gene match: 4. This CDR3 is CASSRTGGYEKLFF. The DNA of the CDR3 is TGTGCCAGCAGTAGGACAGGGGGGTATGAAAAACTGTTTTTT.

The CDR3 DNA sequence: TGTGCCAGCAGCTCTACAGGGGGCGCGTATGTGAGCTATGGCTACACCTTC. Its translation: CASSSTGGAYVSYGYTF. The chain joins TRBV5-4 to TRBJ1-2; 9 bases match TRBD1. Germline V gives CDR1 SGHNT, CDR2 YYREEE (reference sequence). The CDR3 consists of 17 residues. V gave up 3 bases and J gave up 4 bases; unmatched junction bases: 13.

The rearrangement joins TRBV7-3 to TRBJ2-3, with TRBD1 identical over 9 bases. This CDR3 has 16 amino acids. J gave up 4 bases and V 3 bases, and 8 bases lay outside the gene matches. Germline loops: CDR1 SGHTA, CDR2 FQGTGA. This CDR3 reads CASSFGQGRMADTQYF. CDR3 sequence (DNA): TGTGCCAGCAGCTTTGGACAGGGGAGGATGGCAGATACGCAGTATTTT.

The V and J genes are TRBV19 and TRBJ2-7; 9 bases fit TRBD2. Germline trimming cut 4 bases from V and 3 bases from J; bases unmatched to any gene: 7. The CDR3 sequence is 15 residues long. Per the germline V gene, CDR1 is LNHDA and CDR2 is SQIVND (reference sequence). The CDR3 nucleotides read TGTGCCAGTAGTAGGTTAGCGGGAGCCGACTACGAGCAGTACTTC. Protein product: CASSRLAGADYEQYF.

V gene TRBV5-1 combines with J gene TRBJ1-5, with D tentatively TRBD1 (5 bases). This CDR3 has 16 residues. The V end was cut by 3 bases, the J end by 4 bases, with 17 bases between. Germline assignment: CDR1 SGHRS and CDR2 YFSETQ. The CDR3 protein is CASSSAGHIANQPQHF. The CDR3 nucleotides read TGCGCCAGCAGCTCGGCTGGACACATAGCAAATCAGCCCCAGCATTTT.

This clone came up once. This sequence joins TRBV7-3 and TRBJ2-5; D remains unclear. The CDR3 consists of 13 residues. Per the germline V gene, CDR1 is SGHTA and CDR2 is FQGTGA. V was cut by 3 bases and J by 1 base, with 6 bases left in between. For the CDR3, the DNA is TGTGCCAGCAGCTTTGAGCTCCAAGAGACCCAGTACTTC. This codes for CASSFELQETQYF.

V gene TRBV9 combines with J gene TRBJ2-7, with 10 bases fitting TRBD2. Germline CDR1 reads SGDLS; CDR2 reads YYNGEE. The CDR3 totals 16 residues. V shed 0 bases, J shed 6 bases, and the junction held 9 bases outside the gene matches. CDR3 sequence reads: CASSVVGTSESSEQYF. The DNA for the CDR3 is TGTGCCAGCAGCGTAGTTGGGACTAGCGAAAGCTCCGAGCAGTACTTC.

The chain recombines TRBV18 with TRBJ2-2; the match to TRBD2 covers 8 bases. The CDR3 runs to 16 residues. V lost 6 bases, J lost 3 bases, and 9 bases stayed unmatched. CDR1 is KGHSH, CDR2 LQKENI, per germline. CDR3 sequence: CASSRTGGPDTGELFF. As DNA, the CDR3 is TGTGCCAGCTCTCGGACGGGAGGGCCGGACACCGGGGAGCTGTTTTTT.

This sequence joins TRBV5-1 and TRBJ2-1; possibly TRBD1 for D (5 bases). Germline V gene sequence: CDR1 SGHRS, CDR2 YFSETQ. This CDR3 comprises 14 residues. Trimming pared 1 base from V and 6 bases from J, leaving 11 bases between. The CDR3 sequence: CASSLRGRSNEQFF. DNA of the CDR3: TGCGCCAGCAGCTTGAGGGGCAGAAGCAATGAGCAGTTCTTC.

The CDR3 DNA reads TGTGCCAGCTCGAGTAGCGGGGGGCACAATGAGCAGTTCTTC. It is translated as CASSSSGGHNEQFF. The chain uses TRBV6-6 and TRBJ2-1; 10 nucleotides match TRBD2. Germline values: CDR1 MNHNY, CDR2 SVGAGI (reference sequence). Trimming at V came to 8 bases and at J to 5 bases, leaving 6 bases not matched to a gene. The CDR3 is made up of 14 amino acids.

The chain joins TRBV5-1 to TRBJ2-3, with 8 bases aligning to TRBD2. Per germline, CDR1 SGHRS and CDR2 YFSETQ. Trimming cost V 2 bases and J 0 bases; bases outside gene matches: 5. This CDR3 contains 16 residues. The CDR3 loop is CASSLASGPSTDTQYF. Written as DNA, the CDR3 is TGCGCCAGCAGCTTAGCTAGCGGGCCCAGCACAGATACGCAGTATTTT. Full variable domain (missing parts from reference TRBV5-1 and TRBJ2-3): KAGVTQTPRYLIKTRGQQVTLSCSPISGHRSVSWYQQTPGQGLQFLFEYFSETQRNKGNFPGRFSGRQFSNSRSEMNVSTLELGDSALYLCASSLASGPSTDTQYFGPGTRLTVL.

The V call is TRBV2, the J call TRBJ2-7, with D possibly called TRBD1 or TRBD2 (6 bases each). Germline V lookup: CDR1 SNHLY, CDR2 FYNNEI. CDR3 length: 17 residues. V gave up 0 bases and J gave up 3 bases, with 18 bases separating them. For the CDR3, the DNA is TGTGCCAGCAGTGAAGCGCGGGACAAAATATCGTTCTACGAGCAGTACTTC. Protein: CASSEARDKISFYEQYF.

V is TRBV7-2 and J is TRBJ1-2; D possibly corresponds to TRBD1 (6 bases). This CDR3 comprises 16 residues. The V gene's germline CDR1 is SGHTA and CDR2 FQGNSA. Trimming shortened V by 7 bases and J by 4 bases, and 22 bases separated the two germline ends. This chain's CDR3 is CASTLGGVQRPYGYTF. As DNA, the CDR3 is TGTGCCAGCACCCTAGGGGGGGTACAGAGACCCTATGGCTACACCTTC.

The chain uses TRBV11-2 and TRBJ2-2, with 8 positions matching TRBD1. CDR1 is SGHAT and CDR2 is FQNNGV in the germline V gene. This CDR3 contains 18 residues. V shed 3 bases and J 6 bases; nucleotides not matched to a gene: 15. This CDR3 reads CASSLGTLGTGFPGELFF. CDR3 in DNA: TGTGCCAGCAGCTTGGGGACCCTGGGGACAGGATTTCCCGGGGAGCTGTTTTTT.

The chain recombines TRBV5-1 with TRBJ1-1; perhaps TRBD1 as D (5 bases). This CDR3 spans 16 amino acids. With 4 bases removed from V and 4 bases from J, the gap between germline ends came to 20 bases. CDR1 is SGHRS, CDR2 YFSETQ, per germline. CDR3 bases: TGCGCCAGCAGCCGCGATCTAGACAGTCTCTTCACTGAAGCTTTCTTT. This encodes CASSRDLDSLFTEAFF.

The chain links TRBV6-5 to TRBJ2-1; TRBD1 agrees at 8 bases. Germline-derived CDR1 and CDR2 are MNHEY and SVGAGI. This CDR3 comprises 16 residues. The V gene end was trimmed by 2 bases and the J gene end by 7 bases; junction bases not matched to a gene: 10. CDR3 sequence reads: CASSYGMTGERNEQFF. The CDR3 coding sequence is TGTGCCAGCAGTTACGGTATGACAGGGGAAAGGAATGAGCAGTTCTTC.

CDR3 sequence: CASTTSSYNEQFF. The CDR3 coding sequence is TGTGCCAGTACTACCAGCTCCTACAATGAGCAGTTCTTC. The genes are TRBV19 and TRBJ2-1; D not certain. Trimming took off 7 bases at V and 0 bases at J, with 7 bases between the two ends. Germline V gene lookup returns CDR1 LNHDA and CDR2 SQIVND (reference sequence). The CDR3 loop spans 13 amino acids.

V usage is TRBV11-3 and J usage is TRBJ2-7; D could derive from TRBD1 or TRBD2 (5 bases each). CDR3 size: 12 residues. V gave up 3 bases and J gave up 9 bases, with 12 bases separating them. The germline CDR1 and CDR2 sequences are SGHNT and YENEEA. This chain's CDR3 is CASSFDPGPQYF. Written as DNA, the CDR3 is TGTGCCAGCAGCTTTGATCCGGGACCGCAGTACTTC. The full variable domain, rest sourced from reference TRBV11-3 and TRBJ2-7, is EAGVVQSPRYKIIEKKQPVAFWCNPISGHNTLYWYLQNLGQGPELLIRYENEEAVDDSQLPKDRFSAERLKGVDSTLKIQPAELGDSAVYLCASSFDPGPQYFGPGTRLTVT.